Listed below are T cell receptor beta chains from one sample, sequenced in a study of blood T cell repertoires in COVID-19. Clones were read by immunoSEQ multiplex PCR, and TCRdb kept only the in-frame ones, dropping some. The repertoire holds about 50,000 clones, with just over 85% as singletons. The sequenced material came from peripheral blood. All receptors derive from a man aged 65 to 79 with acute or convalescent COVID-19. The conserved cysteine and the conserved F or W are not part of the CDR3 here. Fields, in order: V gene, J gene, CDR3 protein.

>TRBV7-8|TRBJ2-7
ASSPGGTSGRAGEQY
>TRBV6-2/TRBV6-3|TRBJ2-6
ASSLGLAASGANVLT
>TRBV28|TRBJ1-5
ASSGEGSGNQPQH
>TRBV4-3|TRBJ2-1
ASSQVEDNEQF
>TRBV19|TRBJ2-2
ASSILGGTGELF
>TRBV27|TRBJ1-5
ASSLSSWGQPQH
>TRBV9|TRBJ1-4
ASSVNRLHEKLF
>TRBV6-5|TRBJ1-1
ASSSGWNTEAF
>TRBV6-2/TRBV6-3|TRBJ2-7
ASSRWTPGSYEQY
>TRBV7-3|TRBJ2-3
ASSLSVDTQY
>TRBV19|TRBJ2-1
ASSPGGGTYNEQF
>TRBV5-1|TRBJ2-3
ASSRAPVTSGGWDTQY
>TRBV5-6|TRBJ1-2
ASSLDNRNYGYT
>TRBV4-2|TRBJ1-4
ASSQDPRQGMKLSNEKLF
>TRBV2|TRBJ2-7
ASRITGQGEQY
>TRBV5-1|TRBJ2-7
ASSLAGTGTGEQY
>TRBV21-1|TRBJ1-5
ASSTNPGTKNNQPQH
>TRBV27|TRBJ2-1
ASSPPSGGVSYNEQF
>TRBV10-2|TRBJ1-1
ASSGHANTEAF
>TRBV12-3/TRBV12-4|TRBJ2-2
ASSIRTGELF
>TRBV6-2/TRBV6-3|TRBJ2-1
ASSRLAGLGVGAYNEQF
>TRBV11-2|TRBJ1-5
ASSSTGTNNQPQH
>TRBV27|TRBJ1-6
ASSLFQGEWDSPLH
>TRBV2|TRBJ2-3
ATKSGSTDTQY
>TRBV10-3|TRBJ2-1
AISDRLAGANEQF
>TRBV5-1|TRBJ2-2
ASSLGDRATGELF
>TRBV6-5|TRBJ1-1
ASSYEGMNTEAF
>TRBV4-2|TRBJ1-5
ASSPGVLSNQPQH
>TRBV15|TRBJ1-1
ATSRGGRGNTEAF
>TRBV29-1|TRBJ2-7
SVEDREGNYEQY
>TRBV11-2|TRBJ1-4
ASSLAGFNEKLF
>TRBV7-3|TRBJ1-6
ASSFMSGYNSPLH
>TRBV7-9|TRBJ2-3
ASSFSGGGGDTQY
>TRBV2|TRBJ1-5
ASSEIVTGNQPQH
>TRBV7-3|TRBJ1-1
ASSSTGISTEAF
>TRBV11-3|TRBJ2-2
ASSLTGNTGELF
>TRBV5-1|TRBJ1-2
ASRWTATNDGYT
>TRBV19|TRBJ2-1
ASSMGAGGGLRNEQF
>TRBV15|TRBJ2-5
ATSRDLARGAETQY
>TRBV7-7|TRBJ1-1
ASSPQGGTEAF
>TRBV24-1|TRBJ2-1
ATGNSPEDEQF
>TRBV7-9|TRBJ2-1
ASSHPGTGEF
>TRBV19|TRBJ1-6
ASSLTGTRYYNSPLH